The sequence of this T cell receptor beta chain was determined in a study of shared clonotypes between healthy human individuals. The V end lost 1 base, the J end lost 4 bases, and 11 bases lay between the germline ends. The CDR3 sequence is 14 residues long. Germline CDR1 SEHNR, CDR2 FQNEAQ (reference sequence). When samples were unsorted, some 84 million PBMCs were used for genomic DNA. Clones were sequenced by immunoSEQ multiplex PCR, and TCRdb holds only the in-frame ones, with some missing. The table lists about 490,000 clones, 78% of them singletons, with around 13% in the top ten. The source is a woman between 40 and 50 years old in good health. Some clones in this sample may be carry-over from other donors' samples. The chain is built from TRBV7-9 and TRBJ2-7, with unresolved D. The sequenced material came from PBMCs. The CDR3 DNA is TGTGCCAGCAGCTTAGAAGGACCAATTTACGAGCAGTACTTC. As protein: CASSLEGPIYEQYF. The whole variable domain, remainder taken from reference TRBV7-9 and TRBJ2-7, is DTGVSQNPRHKITKRGQNVTFRCDPISEHNRLYWYRQTLGQGPEFLTYFQNEAQLEKSRLLSDRFSAERPKGSFSTLEIQRTEQGDSAMYLCASSLEGPIYEQYFGPGTRLTVT.